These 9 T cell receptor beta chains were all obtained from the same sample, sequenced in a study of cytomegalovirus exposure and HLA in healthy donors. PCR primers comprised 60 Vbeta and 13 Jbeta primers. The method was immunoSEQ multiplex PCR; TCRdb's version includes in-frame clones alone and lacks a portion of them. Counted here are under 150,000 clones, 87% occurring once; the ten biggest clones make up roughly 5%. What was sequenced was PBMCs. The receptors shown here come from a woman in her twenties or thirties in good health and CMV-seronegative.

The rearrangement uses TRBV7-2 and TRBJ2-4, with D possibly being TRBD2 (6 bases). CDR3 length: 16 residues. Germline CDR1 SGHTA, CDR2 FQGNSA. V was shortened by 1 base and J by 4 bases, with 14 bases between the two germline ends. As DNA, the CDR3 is TGTGCCAGCAGCTTAGTTGGGGGAGGAATAAAAAACATTCAGTACTTC. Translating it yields CASSLVGGGIKNIQYF.

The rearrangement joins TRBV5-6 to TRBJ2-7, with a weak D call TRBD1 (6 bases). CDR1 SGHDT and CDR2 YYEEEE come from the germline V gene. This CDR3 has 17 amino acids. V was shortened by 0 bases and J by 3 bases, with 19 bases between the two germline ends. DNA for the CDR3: TGTGCCAGCAGCTTGGGTCGTGGGGGACACTATCTCTACGAGCAGTACTTC. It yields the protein CASSLGRGGHYLYEQYF.

CDR3 sequence reads: CASSAGTGIFNTEAFF. The DNA for the CDR3 is TGTGCCAGCAGCGCAGGGACAGGGATATTTAACACTGAAGCTTTCTTT. The V gene is TRBV2, the J gene TRBJ1-1; 9 positions match TRBD1. Germline assignment: CDR1 SNHLY and CDR2 FYNNEI. V gave up 6 bases and J gave up 2 bases; unmatched junction bases: 10. The CDR3 runs to 16 residues.

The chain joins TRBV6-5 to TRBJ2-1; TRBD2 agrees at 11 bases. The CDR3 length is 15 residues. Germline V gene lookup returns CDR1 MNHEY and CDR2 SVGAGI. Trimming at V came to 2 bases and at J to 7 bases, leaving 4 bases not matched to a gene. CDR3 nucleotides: TGTGCCAGCAGTTACGGGGCTAGCGGGAGGAATGAGCAGTTCTTC. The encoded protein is CASSYGASGRNEQFF.

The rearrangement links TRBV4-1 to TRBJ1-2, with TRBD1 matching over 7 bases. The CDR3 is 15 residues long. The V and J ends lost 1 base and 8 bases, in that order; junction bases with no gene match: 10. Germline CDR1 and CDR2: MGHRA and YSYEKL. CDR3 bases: TGCGCCAGCAGCCAAGCCGAGACAGGGATTATGGGCTACACCTTC. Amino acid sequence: CASSQAETGIMGYTF.

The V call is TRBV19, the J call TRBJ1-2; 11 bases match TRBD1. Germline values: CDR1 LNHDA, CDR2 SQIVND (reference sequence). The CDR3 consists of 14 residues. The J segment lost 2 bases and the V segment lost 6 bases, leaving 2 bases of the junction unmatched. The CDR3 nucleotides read TGTGCCAGTAGGCGGACAGGGGGCAACTATGGCTACACCTTC. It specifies CASRRTGGNYGYTF.

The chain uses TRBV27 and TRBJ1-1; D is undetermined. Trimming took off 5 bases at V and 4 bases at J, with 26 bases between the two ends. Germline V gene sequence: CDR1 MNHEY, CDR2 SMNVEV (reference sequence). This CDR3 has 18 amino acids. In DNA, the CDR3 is TGTGCCAGCAGTCCCCTCGTGGGCAGAAAGAATGGTGGCACTGAAGCTTTCTTT. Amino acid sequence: CASSPLVGRKNGGTEAFF.

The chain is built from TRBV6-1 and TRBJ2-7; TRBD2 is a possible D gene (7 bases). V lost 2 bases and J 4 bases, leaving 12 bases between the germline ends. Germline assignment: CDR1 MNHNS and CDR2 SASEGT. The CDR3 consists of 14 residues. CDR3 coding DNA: TGTGCCAGCAGTGAATCAGGGAGGGGGTACGAGCAGTACTTC. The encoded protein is CASSESGRGYEQYF.

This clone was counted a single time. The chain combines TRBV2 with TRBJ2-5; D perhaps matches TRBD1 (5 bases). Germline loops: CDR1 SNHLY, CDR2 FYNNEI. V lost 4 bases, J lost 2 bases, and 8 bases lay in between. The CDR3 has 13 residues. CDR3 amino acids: CASSGTPQETQYF. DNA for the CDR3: TGTGCCAGCAGTGGGACACCGCAAGAGACCCAGTACTTC. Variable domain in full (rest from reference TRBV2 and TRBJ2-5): EPEVTQTPSHQVTQMGQEVILRCVPISNHLYFYWYRQILGQKVEFLVSFYNNEISEKSEIFDDQFSVERPDGSNFTLKIRSTKLEDSAMYFCASSGTPQETQYFGPGTRLLVL.